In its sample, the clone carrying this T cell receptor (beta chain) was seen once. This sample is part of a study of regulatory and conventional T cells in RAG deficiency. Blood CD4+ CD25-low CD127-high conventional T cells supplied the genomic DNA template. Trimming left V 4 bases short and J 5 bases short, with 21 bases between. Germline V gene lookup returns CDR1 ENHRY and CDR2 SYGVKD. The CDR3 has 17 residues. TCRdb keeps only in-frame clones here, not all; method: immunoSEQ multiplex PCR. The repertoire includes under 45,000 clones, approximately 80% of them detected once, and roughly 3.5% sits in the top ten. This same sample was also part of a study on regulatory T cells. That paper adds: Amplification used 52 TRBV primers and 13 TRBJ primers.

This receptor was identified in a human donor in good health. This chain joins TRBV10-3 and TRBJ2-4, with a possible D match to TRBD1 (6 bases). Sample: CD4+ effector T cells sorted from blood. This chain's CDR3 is CAISAQAPQGMENIQYF. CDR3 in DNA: TGTGCCATCAGTGCCCAGGCCCCACAGGGTATGGAAAACATTCAGTACTTC.